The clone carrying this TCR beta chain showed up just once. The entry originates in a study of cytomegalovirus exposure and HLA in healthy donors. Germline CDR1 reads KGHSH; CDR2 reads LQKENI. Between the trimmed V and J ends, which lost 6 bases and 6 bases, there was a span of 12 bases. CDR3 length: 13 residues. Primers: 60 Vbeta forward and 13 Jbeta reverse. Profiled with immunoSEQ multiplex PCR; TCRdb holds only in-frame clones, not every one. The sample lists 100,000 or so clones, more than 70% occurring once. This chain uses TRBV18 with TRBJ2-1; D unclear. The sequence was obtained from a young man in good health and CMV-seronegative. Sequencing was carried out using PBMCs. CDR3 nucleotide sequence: TGTGCCAGCTCCGCACCTTCTAGCAATGAGCAGTTCTTC. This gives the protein CASSAPSSNEQFF.